Detailed here is one T cell receptor beta chain. The antigen is undetermined. V lost 3 bases, J lost 2 bases, and 9 bases lay in between. Germline V gene data show CDR1 as DFQATT and CDR2 as SNEGSKA (reference sequence). The CDR3 consists of 13 residues. This record belongs to a study of T cells in Graves' hyperthyroidism and ophthalmopathy. General study findings and limits: Ophthalmopathy was separated from stable hyperthyroidism by a 13 V-J model.

TCR beta CDR3 regions were amplified from RNA transcripts. The HTBI primer set was used in a first-round RT-PCR of the TCR CDR3. A single record per CDR3 protein comes from TCRdb applying MiXCR to the multiplex PCR reads. Of around 200,000 distinct CDR3 sequences detected, about a sixth appear once; the ten largest clones hold approximately 28%. Input material: blood. The chain joins TRBV20-1 to TRBJ2-3; D is uncertain. The receptor was isolated from a woman aged 45-60 years with Graves' hyperthyroidism. The CDR3 region is CSARPVATDTQYF. In DNA, the CDR3 is TGCAGTGCTAGGCCGGTAGCCACAGATACGCAGTATTTT.